One T cell receptor beta chain is described in this entry. Its antigen is unknown. There are no base qualities to consult, and no much larger clone falls within one base. The data are from a study of T cell changes during pregnancy in multiple sclerosis (dated by TCRdb to the late 2010s). For context, the study as a whole: The study examined how the T cell repertoire changed over the course of pregnancy in women with multiple sclerosis.

The CDR3, cysteine through phenylalanine, is 14 amino acids long. Only the CDR3 DNA is retained, 42 bases long and in frame from the first base. The junction shows trimming of 11 bases on V and 11 bases on J, plus 22 bases between the germline ends. Per the germline V gene, MNHNS is the CDR1 and SASEGT is the CDR2. The library came from the immunoSEQ multiplex PCR assay. Imported from immuneACCESS, the table was reduced by TCRdb to in-frame sequences with V and J called. These copies leave out some clones; in studies compared against another copy, an unresolved V gene accounts for under half, and the cause of the remainder is not known. The sample table records 40,000 or so clones; around 91% of these occur just once. The biggest ten clones account for approximately 6.1% of the sample.

The sequences come from CD8+ T cells from peripheral blood mononuclear cells, collected in the second trimester of pregnancy. The clonotype was recovered from a female donor with multiple sclerosis, enrolled in a pregnancy study. The chain employs TRBV6-1 and TRBJ1-6; matching of 5 bases hints at TRBD1 as the D gene. The bases read TGTGCCGGCTCCGGGGAGGGGCTTGGGGCACCCCTCCACTTT. Its coded protein is CAGSGEGLGAPLHF.